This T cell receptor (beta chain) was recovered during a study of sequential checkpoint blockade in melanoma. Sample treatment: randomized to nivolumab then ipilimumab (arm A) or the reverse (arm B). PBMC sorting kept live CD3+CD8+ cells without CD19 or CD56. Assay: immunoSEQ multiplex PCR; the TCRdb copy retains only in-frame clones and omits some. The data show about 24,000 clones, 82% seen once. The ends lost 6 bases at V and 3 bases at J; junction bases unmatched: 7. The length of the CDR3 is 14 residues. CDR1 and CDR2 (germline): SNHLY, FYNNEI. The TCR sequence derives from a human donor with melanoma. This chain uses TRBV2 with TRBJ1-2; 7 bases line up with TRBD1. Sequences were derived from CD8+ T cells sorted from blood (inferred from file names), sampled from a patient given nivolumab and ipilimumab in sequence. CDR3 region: CASRRQGGYYGYTF. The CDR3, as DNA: TGTGCCAGCAGGCGGCAGGGGGGTTACTATGGCTACACCTTC.